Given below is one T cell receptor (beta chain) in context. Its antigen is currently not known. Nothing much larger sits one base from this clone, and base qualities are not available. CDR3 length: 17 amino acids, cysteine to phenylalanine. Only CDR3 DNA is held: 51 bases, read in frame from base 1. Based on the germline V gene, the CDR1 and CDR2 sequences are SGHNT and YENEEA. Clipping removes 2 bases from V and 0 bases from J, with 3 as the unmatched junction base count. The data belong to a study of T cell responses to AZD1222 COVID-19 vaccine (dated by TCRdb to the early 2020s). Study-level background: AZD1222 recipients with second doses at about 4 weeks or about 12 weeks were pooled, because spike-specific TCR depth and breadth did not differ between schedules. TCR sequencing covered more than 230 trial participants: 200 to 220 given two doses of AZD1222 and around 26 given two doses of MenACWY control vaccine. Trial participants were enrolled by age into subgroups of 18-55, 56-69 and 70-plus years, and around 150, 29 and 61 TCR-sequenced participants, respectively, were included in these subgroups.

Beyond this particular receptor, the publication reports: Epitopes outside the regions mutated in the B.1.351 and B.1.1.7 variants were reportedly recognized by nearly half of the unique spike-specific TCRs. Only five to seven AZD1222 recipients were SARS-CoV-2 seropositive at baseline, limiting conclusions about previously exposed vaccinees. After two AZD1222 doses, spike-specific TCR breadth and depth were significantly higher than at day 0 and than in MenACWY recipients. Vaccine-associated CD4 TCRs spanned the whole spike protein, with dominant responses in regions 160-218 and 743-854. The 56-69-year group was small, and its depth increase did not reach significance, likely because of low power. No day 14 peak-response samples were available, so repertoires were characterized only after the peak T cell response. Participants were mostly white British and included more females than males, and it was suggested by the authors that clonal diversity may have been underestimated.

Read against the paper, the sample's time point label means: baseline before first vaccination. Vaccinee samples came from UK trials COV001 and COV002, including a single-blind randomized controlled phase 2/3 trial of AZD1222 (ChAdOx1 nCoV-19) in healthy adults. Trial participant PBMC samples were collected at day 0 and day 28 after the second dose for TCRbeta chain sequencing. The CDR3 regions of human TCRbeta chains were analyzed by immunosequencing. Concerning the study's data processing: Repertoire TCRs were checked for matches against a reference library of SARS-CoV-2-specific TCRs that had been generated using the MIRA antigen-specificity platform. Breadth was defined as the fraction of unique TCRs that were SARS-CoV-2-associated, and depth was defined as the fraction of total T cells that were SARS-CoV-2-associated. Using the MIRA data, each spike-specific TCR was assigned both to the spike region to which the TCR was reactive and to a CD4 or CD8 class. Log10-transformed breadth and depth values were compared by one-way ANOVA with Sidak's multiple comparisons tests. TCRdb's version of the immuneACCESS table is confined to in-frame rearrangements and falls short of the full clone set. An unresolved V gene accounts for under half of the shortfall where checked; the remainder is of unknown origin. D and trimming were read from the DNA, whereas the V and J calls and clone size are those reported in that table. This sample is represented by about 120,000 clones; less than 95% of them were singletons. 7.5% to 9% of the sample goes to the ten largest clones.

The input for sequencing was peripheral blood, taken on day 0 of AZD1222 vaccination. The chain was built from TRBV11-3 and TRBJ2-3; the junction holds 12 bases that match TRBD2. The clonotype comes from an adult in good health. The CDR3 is CASSLLAGGTSTDTQYF. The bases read TGTGCCAGCAGCTTACTAGCGGGGGGGACTAGCACAGATACGCAGTATTTT. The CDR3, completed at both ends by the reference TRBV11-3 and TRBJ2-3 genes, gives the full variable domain EAGVVQSPRYKIIEKKQPVAFWCNPISGHNTLYWYLQNLGQGPELLIRYENEEAVDDSQLPKDRFSAERLKGVDSTLKIQPAELGDSAVYLCASSLLAGGTSTDTQYFGPGTRLTVL.